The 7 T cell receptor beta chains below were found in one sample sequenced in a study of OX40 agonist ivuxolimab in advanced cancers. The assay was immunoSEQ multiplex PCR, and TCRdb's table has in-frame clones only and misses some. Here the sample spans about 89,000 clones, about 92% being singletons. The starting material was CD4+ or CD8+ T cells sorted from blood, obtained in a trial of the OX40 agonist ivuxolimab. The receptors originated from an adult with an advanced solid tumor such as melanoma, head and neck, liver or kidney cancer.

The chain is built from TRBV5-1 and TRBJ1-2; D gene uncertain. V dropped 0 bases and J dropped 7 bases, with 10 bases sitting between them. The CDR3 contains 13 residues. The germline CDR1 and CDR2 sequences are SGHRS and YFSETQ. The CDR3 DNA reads TGCGCCAGCAGCTTGGAGGGTTTCGGTGGCTACACCTTC. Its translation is CASSLEGFGGYTF.

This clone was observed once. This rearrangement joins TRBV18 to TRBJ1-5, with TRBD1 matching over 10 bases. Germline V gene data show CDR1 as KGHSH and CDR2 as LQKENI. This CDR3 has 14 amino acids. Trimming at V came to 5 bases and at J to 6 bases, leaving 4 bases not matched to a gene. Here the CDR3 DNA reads TGTGCCAGCTCAAGACAGGGGGCGGGTCAGCCCCAGCATTTT. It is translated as CASSRQGAGQPQHF.

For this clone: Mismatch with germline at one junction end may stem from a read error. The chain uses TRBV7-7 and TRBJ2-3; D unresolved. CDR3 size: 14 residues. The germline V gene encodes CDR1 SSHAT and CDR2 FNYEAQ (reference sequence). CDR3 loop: CASSPWSGTDTQYF. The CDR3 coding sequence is TGTGCTAGCAGTCCTTGGTCGGGCACAGATACGCAGTATTTT.

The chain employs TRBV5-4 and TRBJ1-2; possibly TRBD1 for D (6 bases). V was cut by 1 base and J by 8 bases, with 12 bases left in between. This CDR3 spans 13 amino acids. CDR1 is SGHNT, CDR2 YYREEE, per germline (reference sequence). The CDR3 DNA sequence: TGTGCCAGCAGCTTGCCCGGGACATTCGGCTACACCTTC. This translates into CASSLPGTFGYTF.

The CDR3 region is CASSRAPTDTQYF. The CDR3 DNA follows: TGTGCCAGCTCAAGGGCCCCCACAGATACGCAGTATTTT. The chain carries TRBV2 and TRBJ2-3; D not resolved. Trimming left V 8 bases short and J 2 bases short, with 11 bases between. The V gene's germline CDR1 is SNHLY and CDR2 FYNNEI. CDR3 size: 13 residues.

For the CDR3, the DNA is TGTGCCAGCAGTTTACGGGGACTAGCGGGAGACGTTAATGAGCAGTTCTTC. It encodes CASSLRGLAGDVNEQFF. The chain has TRBV27 and TRBJ2-1; 14 bases line up with TRBD2. The junction had 7 bases not matched to a gene; V was cut back by 2 bases and J by 7 bases. The CDR3 length is 17 residues. CDR1 and CDR2 from the germline V gene are MNHEY and SMNVEV (reference sequence).

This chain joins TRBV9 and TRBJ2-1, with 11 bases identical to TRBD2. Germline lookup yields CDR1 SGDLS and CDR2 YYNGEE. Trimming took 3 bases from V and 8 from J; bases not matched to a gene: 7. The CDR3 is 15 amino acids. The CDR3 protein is CASSALAGVSDEQFF. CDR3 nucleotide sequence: TGTGCCAGCAGCGCACTAGCGGGAGTATCGGATGAGCAGTTCTTC. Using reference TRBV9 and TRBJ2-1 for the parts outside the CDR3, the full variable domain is DSGVTQTPKHLITATGQRVTLRCSPRSGDLSVYWYQQSLDQGLQFLIQYYNGEERAKGNILERFSAQQFPDLHSELNLSSLELGDSALYFCASSALAGVSDEQFFGPGTRLTVL.